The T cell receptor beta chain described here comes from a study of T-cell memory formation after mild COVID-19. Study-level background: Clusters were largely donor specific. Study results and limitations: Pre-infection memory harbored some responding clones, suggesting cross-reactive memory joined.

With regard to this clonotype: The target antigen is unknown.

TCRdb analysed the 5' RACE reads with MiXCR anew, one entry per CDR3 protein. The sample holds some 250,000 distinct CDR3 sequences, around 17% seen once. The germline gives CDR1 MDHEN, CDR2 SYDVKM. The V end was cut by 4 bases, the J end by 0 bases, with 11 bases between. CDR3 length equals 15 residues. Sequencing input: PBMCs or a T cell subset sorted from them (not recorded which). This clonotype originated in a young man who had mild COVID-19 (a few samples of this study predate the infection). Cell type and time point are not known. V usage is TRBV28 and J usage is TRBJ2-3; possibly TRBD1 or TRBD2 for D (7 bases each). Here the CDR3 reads CASSSQGGSTDTQYF. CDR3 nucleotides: TGTGCCAGCAGTTCCCAGGGGGGGAGCACAGATACGCAGTATTTT.